The 5 T cell receptor beta chains in this list originate from one sample, sequenced in a study of chemoradiotherapy in HPV16-positive cancers. TCRdb's copy holds only in-frame clones and misses some; the assay was immunoSEQ multiplex PCR. The sample includes about 5,000 clones, roughly 95% of them seen just once. The material was tumor tissue, obtained from a patient who underwent chemoradiotherapy. These TCRs come from a human donor with HPV-associated anogenital cancer.

This clone has only one observation. The chain recombines TRBV19 with TRBJ2-5; 9 bases match TRBD1. V shed 5 bases, J shed 5 bases, and the junction held 12 bases outside the gene matches. Germline V gives CDR1 LNHDA, CDR2 SQIVND (reference sequence). The length of the CDR3 is 16 residues. The CDR3 loop reads CASSVGFGTGRETQYF. The CDR3 DNA reads as TGTGCCAGTAGTGTCGGGTTCGGGACAGGGAGGGAGACCCAGTACTTC.

The chain is built from TRBV6-5 and TRBJ2-1; TRBD1 agrees at 7 bases. Trimming took 8 bases from V and 12 from J; bases not matched to a gene: 10. The CDR3 consists of 12 residues. Germline V lookup: CDR1 MNHEY, CDR2 SVGAGI. CDR3 protein: CASGLKGATQFF. The CDR3 DNA follows: TGTGCCAGCGGTTTAAAGGGGGCTACGCAGTTCTTC.

The gene calls are TRBV6-6 and TRBJ1-3; possibly TRBD1 for D (5 bases). The CDR3 contains 14 residues. Trimming took 5 bases from V and 9 from J, leaving 17 bases between them. Looked up from germline, CDR1 is MNHNY and CDR2 is SVGAGI (reference sequence). Here the CDR3 DNA reads TGTGCCAGCAGTAGGACAAGAGGGGAGGTCACCATATATTTT. Its protein product is CASSRTRGEVTIYF.

This rearrangement joins TRBV4-1 to TRBJ2-1; 8 bases are a match to TRBD1. This CDR3 region has 16 residues. CDR1 is MGHRA and CDR2 is YSYEKL in the germline V gene. The V and J ends lost 4 bases and 4 bases, in that order; junction bases with no gene match: 9. CDR3 sequence reads: CASSPPARDRYNEQFF. The CDR3, as DNA: TGCGCCAGCAGCCCACCTGCACGGGACAGGTACAATGAGCAGTTCTTC.

V usage is TRBV9 and J usage is TRBJ2-1, with 7 bases lining up with TRBD2. Unmatched junction bases numbered 8, after V lost 0 bases and J lost 8 bases. The CDR3 spans 15 residues. CDR1 and CDR2 from the germline V gene are SGDLS and YYNGEE. The CDR3 spells CASSVGEGGPHEQFF. CDR3 in DNA: TGTGCCAGCAGCGTAGGGGAGGGAGGGCCACATGAGCAGTTCTTC.